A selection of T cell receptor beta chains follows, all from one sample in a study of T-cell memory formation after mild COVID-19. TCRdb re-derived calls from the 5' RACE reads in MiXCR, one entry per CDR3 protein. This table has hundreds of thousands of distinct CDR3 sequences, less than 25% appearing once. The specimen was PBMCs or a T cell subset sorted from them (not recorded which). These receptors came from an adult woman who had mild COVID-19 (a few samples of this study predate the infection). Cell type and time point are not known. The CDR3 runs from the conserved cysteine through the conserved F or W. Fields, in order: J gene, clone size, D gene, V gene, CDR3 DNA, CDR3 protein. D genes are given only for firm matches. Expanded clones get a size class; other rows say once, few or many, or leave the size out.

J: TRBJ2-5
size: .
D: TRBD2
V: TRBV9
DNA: TGTGCCAGCAGCCCCTTTAGCGGGGGGAACCAAGAGACCCAGTACTTC
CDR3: CASSPFSGGNQETQYF

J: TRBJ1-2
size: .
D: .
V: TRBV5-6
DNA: TGTGCCAGCAGCTTGCTCTCCGCCTCGAGCTACACCTTC
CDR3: CASSLLSASSYTF

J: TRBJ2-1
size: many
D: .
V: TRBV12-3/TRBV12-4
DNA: TGTGCCAGCACCTCGACCGGGATCAGGAACAATGAGCAGTTCTTC
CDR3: CASTSTGIRNNEQFF

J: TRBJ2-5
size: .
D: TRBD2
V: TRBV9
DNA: TGTGCCAGCGGGGGACTACCCCAAGAGACCCAGTACTTC
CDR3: CASGGLPQETQYF

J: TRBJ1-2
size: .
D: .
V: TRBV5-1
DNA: TGCGCCAGCAGCTCCCTCGACCTGGACAGCGGTCGTGGCTACACCTTC
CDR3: CASSSLDLDSGRGYTF

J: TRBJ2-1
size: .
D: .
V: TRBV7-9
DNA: TGTGCCAGCAGCCCCTCTAGAGTTGATGAGCAGTTCTTC
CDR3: CASSPSRVDEQFF

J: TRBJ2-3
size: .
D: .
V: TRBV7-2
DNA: TGTGCCAGCAGCTTATATCGAACCAAAGATACGCAGTATTTT
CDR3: CASSLYRTKDTQYF

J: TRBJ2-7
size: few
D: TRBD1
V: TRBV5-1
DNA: TGCGCCAGCAGCTTACCGGGACAGGGGCTTCACGAGCAGTACTTC
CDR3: CASSLPGQGLHEQYF

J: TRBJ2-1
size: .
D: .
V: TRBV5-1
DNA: TGCGCCAGCAGCTTGGATTGGGCAGGACCCTACAATGAGCAGTTCTTC
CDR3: CASSLDWAGPYNEQFF

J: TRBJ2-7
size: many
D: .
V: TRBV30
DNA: TGTGCCTGGAGTTGGGGGTCGGGGTCCAACGAGCAGTACTTC
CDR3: CAWSWGSGSNEQYF

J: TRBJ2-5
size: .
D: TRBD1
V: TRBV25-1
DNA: TGTGCCAGCAGTAAACAGGGGGCGAAAGAGACCCAGTACTTC
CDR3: CASSKQGAKETQYF

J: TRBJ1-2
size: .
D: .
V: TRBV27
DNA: TGTGCCAGCGGGGAGTACTACCCGGTACAGAAAAGCTATGGCTACACCTTC
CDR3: CASGEYYPVQKSYGYTF

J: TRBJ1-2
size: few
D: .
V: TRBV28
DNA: TGTGCCAGCAGAACCGACGGAACGAACTATGGCTACACCTTC
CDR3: CASRTDGTNYGYTF

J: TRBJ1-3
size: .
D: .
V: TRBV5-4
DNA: TGTGCCAGCAGCGCCGACAGGAGCTCTGGAAACACCATATATTTT
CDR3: CASSADRSSGNTIYF

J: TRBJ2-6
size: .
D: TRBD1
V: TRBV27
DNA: TGTGCCAGCAGTTTGGGACAGGGAACATCTGGGGCCAACGTCCTGACTTTC
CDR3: CASSLGQGTSGANVLTF

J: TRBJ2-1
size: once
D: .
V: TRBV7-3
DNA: TGTGCCAGCAGCCCCTGGCCCTCCGGGGTTGCTCGGGGGTACAATGAGCAGTTCTTC
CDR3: CASSPWPSGVARGYNEQFF

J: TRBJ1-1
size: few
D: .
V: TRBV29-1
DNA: TGCAGCGTTGTGGGACCGTCACTTTACACTGAAGCTTTCTTT
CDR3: CSVVGPSLYTEAFF

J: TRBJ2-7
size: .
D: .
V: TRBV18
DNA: TGTGCCAGCTCACCACCGGCTAGCACCCACGAGCAGTACTTC
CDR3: CASSPPASTHEQYF

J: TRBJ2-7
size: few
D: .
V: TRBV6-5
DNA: TGTGCCAGCAGCTCGGCCCGGGGGTACGAGCAGTACTTC
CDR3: CASSSARGYEQYF

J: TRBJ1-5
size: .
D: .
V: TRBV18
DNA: TGTGCCAGCTCACCACCGGCTGAACGCAATCAGCCCCAGCATTTT
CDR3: CASSPPAERNQPQHF

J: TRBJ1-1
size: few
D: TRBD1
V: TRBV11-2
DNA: TGTGCCAGCAGCTCTCCGACAGGGTTGAACACTGAAGCTTTCTTT
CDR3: CASSSPTGLNTEAFF

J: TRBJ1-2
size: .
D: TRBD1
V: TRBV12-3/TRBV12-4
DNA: TGTGCCAGCAGTTTTAGGCGGACAGGAGTCTATGGCTACACCTTC
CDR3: CASSFRRTGVYGYTF

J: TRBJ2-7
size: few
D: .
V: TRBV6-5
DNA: TGTGCCAGCAGTTACTCCGGTTGGGAGCAGTACTTC
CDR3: CASSYSGWEQYF

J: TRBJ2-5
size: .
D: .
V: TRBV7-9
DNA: TGTGCCAGCAGCCCCGACGAAGACCAAGAGACCCAGTACTTC
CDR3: CASSPDEDQETQYF

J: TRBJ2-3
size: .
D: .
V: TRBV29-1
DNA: TGCAGCGTCCGCGCAGGGGGGGGCACAGATACGCAGTATTTT
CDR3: CSVRAGGGTDTQYF

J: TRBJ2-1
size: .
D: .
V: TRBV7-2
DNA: TGTGCCAGCGTACGGCGGAACTACAATGAGCAGTTCTTC
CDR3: CASVRRNYNEQFF

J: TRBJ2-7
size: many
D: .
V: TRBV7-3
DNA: TGTGCCAGCAGCTTTAACGGAGGGGGCTACGAGCAGTACTTC
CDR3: CASSFNGGGYEQYF

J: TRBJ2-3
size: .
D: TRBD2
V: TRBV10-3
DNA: TGTGCCACCCTGGGTGGGCAGCGGGGGCCCAGCACAGATACGCAGTATTTT
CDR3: CATLGGQRGPSTDTQYF

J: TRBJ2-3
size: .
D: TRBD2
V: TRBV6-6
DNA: TGTGCCAGCAGTCCCCCTAGCGGGGGGGGCTCACTTACAGATACGCAGTATTTT
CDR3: CASSPPSGGGSLTDTQYF

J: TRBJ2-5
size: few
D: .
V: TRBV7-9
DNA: TGTGCCAGCAGACAGGACGGACAAGAGACCCAGTACTTC
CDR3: CASRQDGQETQYF

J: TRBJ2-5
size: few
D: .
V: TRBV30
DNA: TGTGCCTGGAGTGTAGTTCAAGAGACCCAGTACTTC
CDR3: CAWSVVQETQYF

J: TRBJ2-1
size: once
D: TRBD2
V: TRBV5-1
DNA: TGCGACAGCGGGACGGTGAGCTCCTACAATGAGCAGTTCTTC
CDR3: CDSGTVSSYNEQFF

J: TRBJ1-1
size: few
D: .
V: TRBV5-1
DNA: TGCGCCAGCAGCTTGTCCGGGGAGGGTGAAGCTTTCTTT
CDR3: CASSLSGEGEAFF

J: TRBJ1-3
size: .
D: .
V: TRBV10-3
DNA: TGTGCCATCAGTGAGTCCTTAACCGGGAACACCATATATTTT
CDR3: CAISESLTGNTIYF

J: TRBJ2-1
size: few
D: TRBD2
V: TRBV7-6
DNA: TGTGCCAGCAGCTTAGAAGCGGGGGGGCCTGGGGGCTACAATGAGCAGTTCTTC
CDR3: CASSLEAGGPGGYNEQFF

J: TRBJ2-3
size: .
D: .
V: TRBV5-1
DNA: TGCGCCAGCCGAATCACCGTAGCCGGGGTTGCGGATACGCAGTATTTT
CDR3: CASRITVAGVADTQYF

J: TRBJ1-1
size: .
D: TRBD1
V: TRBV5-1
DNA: TGCGCCAGCAGCGCGGTTCAGGGGGCTGGGGTCACTGAAGCTTTCTTT
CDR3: CASSAVQGAGVTEAFF

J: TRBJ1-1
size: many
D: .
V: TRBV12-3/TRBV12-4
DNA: TGTGCCAGCAGGTCGAAGGGTGCGAACACTGAAGCTTTCTTT
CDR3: CASRSKGANTEAFF

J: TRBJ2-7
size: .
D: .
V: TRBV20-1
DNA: TGCAGTGCTAGGGATGACAGAGCCAGAATCTACGAGCAGTACTTC
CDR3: CSARDDRARIYEQYF

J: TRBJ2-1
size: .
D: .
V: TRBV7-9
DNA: TGTGCCAGCAGCTTAGCTAGGCAGGGACCGTACAATGAGCAGTTCTTC
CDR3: CASSLARQGPYNEQFF

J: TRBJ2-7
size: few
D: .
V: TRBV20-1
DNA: TGCAGTGCTAGAGATCTGGCGGCTGGATACTACGAGCAGTACTTC
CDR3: CSARDLAAGYYEQYF

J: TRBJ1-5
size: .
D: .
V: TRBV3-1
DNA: TGTGCCAGCAGCCAAGAGTTGAATCAGCCCCAGCATTTT
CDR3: CASSQELNQPQHF

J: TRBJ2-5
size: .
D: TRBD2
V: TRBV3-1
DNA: TGTGCCAGCAGCCAAGGGGGGGGTCCAAGTAGTGGGACCCAGTACTTC
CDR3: CASSQGGGPSSGTQYF

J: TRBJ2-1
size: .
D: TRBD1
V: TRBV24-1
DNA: TGTGCCACCAGTGATAAGGGGGCGCGTTGGCCTCCGGTGTGGAATGAGCAGTTCTTC
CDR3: CATSDKGARWPPVWNEQFF

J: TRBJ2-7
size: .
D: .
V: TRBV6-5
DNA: TGTGCCAGCAGGCAACCGAACAGTCCCTACGAGCAGTACTTC
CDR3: CASRQPNSPYEQYF

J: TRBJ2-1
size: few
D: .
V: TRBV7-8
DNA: TGTGCCAGCAGCGTACGGATCCAGCAGTTCTTC
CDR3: CASSVRIQQFF